One sample yielded the 18 T cell receptor beta chains listed below, sequenced in a study of OX40 agonist ivuxolimab in advanced cancers. Repertoires were generated with immunoSEQ multiplex PCR, while TCRdb's copy carries only in-frame clones and drops some. The sample contains 60,000 or so clones, less than 85% of which appear only once. The source material was CD4+ or CD8+ T cells sorted from blood, sampled in a trial of the OX40 agonist ivuxolimab. These receptors were collected from an adult with an advanced solid tumor such as melanoma, head and neck, liver or kidney cancer.

The genes are TRBV19 and TRBJ1-2; D gene unclear. CDR3 length equals 14 residues. Per germline, CDR1 LNHDA and CDR2 SQIVND (reference sequence). V dropped 3 bases and J dropped 8 bases, with 16 bases sitting between them. The CDR3 region has the DNA TGTGCCAGTAGTATCCCCTATCCCGGAGGCGGCTACACCTTC. The encoded protein is CASSIPYPGGGYTF.

The gene calls are TRBV11-3 and TRBJ1-1; D gene uncertain. CDR1 and CDR2 (germline): SGHNT, YENEEA. The CDR3 consists of 15 residues. The V end was cut by 1 base, the J end by 5 bases, with 14 bases between. The chain's CDR3 is CASSLGPVPETEAFF. CDR3 nucleotides: TGTGCCAGCAGCTTAGGTCCGGTCCCGGAGACTGAAGCTTTCTTT.

V usage is TRBV7-3 and J usage is TRBJ2-7; perhaps TRBD1 as D (6 bases). Germline lookup yields CDR1 SGHTA and CDR2 FQGTGA. Deletions cut 5 bases from V and 2 bases from J, with 13 bases between. The CDR3 runs to 14 residues. CDR3 residues: CASSPGHQTYEQYF. CDR3 bases: TGTGCCAGCAGCCCGGGACACCAAACCTACGAGCAGTACTTC.

The rearrangement links TRBV27 to TRBJ1-4; 7 nucleotides match TRBD1. Germline trimming cut 5 bases from V and 0 bases from J; bases unmatched to any gene: 27. The CDR3 has 23 residues. Per germline, CDR1 MNHEY and CDR2 SMNVEV (reference sequence). In DNA, the CDR3 is TGTGCCAGCAGTCAGAACCCCTATTCCGGGACAGAGACGAAAGATGCAACTAATGAAAAACTGTTTTTT. Translation gives CASSQNPYSGTETKDATNEKLFF.

The chain is built from TRBV28 and TRBJ2-7; TRBD2 is a possible D gene (7 bases). In germline, CDR1 is MDHEN, CDR2 SYDVKM. The V gene lost 5 bases and the J gene lost 2 bases, with 13 bases spanning the gap. The CDR3 sequence is 14 residues long. The CDR3 DNA reads TGTGCCAGCAGTGGGGGGGGCCTCCCCTACGAGCAGTACTTC. It is translated as CASSGGGLPYEQYF.

The V gene is TRBV7-3, the J gene TRBJ2-1, with D unclear. V was shortened by 2 bases and J by 1 base, with 9 bases between the two germline ends. This CDR3 region has 15 residues. From germline, CDR1 is SGHTA and CDR2 FQGTGA. Here the CDR3 reads CASSLGLLSYNEQFF. DNA for the CDR3: TGTGCCAGCAGCTTAGGTTTGCTGTCCTACAATGAGCAGTTCTTC.

In its sample, this clone was seen once. The gene calls are TRBV5-1 and TRBJ1-4; TRBD1 agrees at 9 bases. CDR3 length equals 15 residues. With V trimmed by 3 bases and J by 5 bases, 5 bases remained unmatched. Per the germline V gene, CDR1 is SGHRS and CDR2 is YFSETQ. The CDR3 loop reads CASSWTGTGNEKLFF. The CDR3, as DNA: TGCGCCAGCAGCTGGACCGGGACAGGGAATGAAAAACTGTTTTTT.

Concerning this clone: One end of the junction is discordant with germline, which a read error may explain. V and J are TRBV5-1 and TRBJ1-5; a possible D gene is TRBD1 (5 bases). The CDR3 has 14 amino acids. The germline gives CDR1 SGHRS, CDR2 YFSETQ. The CDR3 nucleotides are TGCGCCAGCAGATTGGACATAGACAATCAGCCCCAGCATTTT. It encodes CASRLDIDNQPQHF.

The chain recombines TRBV5-1 with TRBJ2-4; maybe TRBD2 (5 bases). The CDR3 is 15 residues long. Germline-derived CDR1 and CDR2 are SGHRS and YFSETQ. Trimming cost V 2 bases and J 0 bases, with 9 bases left between them. The CDR3 protein is CASSFGDRAKNIQYF. For the CDR3, the DNA is TGCGCCAGCAGCTTCGGGGATAGAGCCAAAAACATTCAGTACTTC.

This chain joins TRBV29-1 and TRBJ2-2; D is unclear. V dropped 6 bases and J dropped 0 bases, with 11 bases sitting between them. This CDR3 region has 14 residues. In germline, CDR1 is SQVTM, CDR2 ANQGSEA. The CDR3 bases are TGCAGCGTCATGGACCAAACGAACACCGGGGAGCTGTTTTTT. It codes for CSVMDQTNTGELFF.

The chain employs TRBV7-2 and TRBJ2-1, with 15 bases that match TRBD2. Germline CDR1 reads SGHTA; CDR2 reads FQGNSA. The CDR3 runs 16 residues. Trimming cost V 5 bases and J 6 bases; bases outside gene matches: 5. CDR3 in amino acids: CASSPPGLAGGNEQFF. CDR3 nucleotide sequence: TGTGCCAGCAGCCCCCCGGGACTAGCGGGGGGCAATGAGCAGTTCTTC.

The CDR3 protein is CASSLTNQDHEQFF. The CDR3 bases are TGTGCCAGCAGCTTAACTAATCAGGACCATGAGCAGTTCTTC. The chain links TRBV7-3 to TRBJ2-1; D gene unclear. This CDR3 is 14 amino acids long. Trimming stripped 0 bases from V and 8 bases from J, with 11 bases between. Germline CDR1 is SGHTA and CDR2 is FQGTGA. Looking up the rest from reference TRBV7-3 and TRBJ2-1 gives the full variable domain: GAGVSQTPSNKVTEKGKYVELRCDPISGHTALYWYRQSLGQGPEFLIYFQGTGAADDSGLPNDRFFAVRPEGSVSTLKIQRTERGDSAVYLCASSLTNQDHEQFFGPGTRLTVL.

The chain combines TRBV28 with TRBJ1-2; 9 nucleotides agree with TRBD1. The CDR3 spans 13 residues. The junction had 13 bases not matched to a gene; V was cut back by 7 bases and J by 13 bases. Per germline, CDR1 MDHEN and CDR2 SYDVKM. For the CDR3, the DNA is TGTGCCAGCATCTATAGACAGGGGGAAGGGTGCACCTTC. Encoded protein: CASIYRQGEGCTF.

The V and J genes are TRBV6-1 and TRBJ2-3; D unresolved. The CDR3 spans 14 residues. The ends were cut back, 5 bases at V and 5 bases at J, with 14 bases in the middle. CDR1 is MNHNS, CDR2 SASEGT, per germline. CDR3: CASSLRTTEDTQYF. CDR3 nucleotide sequence: TGTGCCAGCAGTCTCCGGACGACGGAAGATACGCAGTATTTT.

The gene calls are TRBV6-5 and TRBJ2-5; D tentatively fits TRBD1 or TRBD2 (5 bases each). The CDR3 sequence is 16 residues long. V lost 2 bases and J lost 6, with 19 bases in between. The germline V gene encodes CDR1 MNHEY and CDR2 SVGAGI. CDR3 loop: CASSYNPPLGRKTQYF. CDR3 coding DNA: TGTGCCAGCAGTTACAATCCACCCCTGGGACGAAAGACCCAGTACTTC.

V and J are TRBV2 and TRBJ1-5, with D unresolved. There are 14 residues in the CDR3. The germline V gene has CDR1 SNHLY and CDR2 FYNNEI. The V gene lost 5 bases and the J gene lost 0 bases, with 8 bases spanning the gap. The CDR3: CASSYGYSNQPQHF. The CDR3 DNA reads as TGTGCCAGCAGTTACGGGTATAGCAATCAGCCCCAGCATTTT. Combining the CDR3 with reference TRBV2 and TRBJ1-5 gives the whole variable domain EPEVTQTPSHQVTQMGQEVILRCVPISNHLYFYWYRQILGQKVEFLVSFYNNEISEKSEIFDDQFSVERPDGSNFTLKIRSTKLEDSAMYFCASSYGYSNQPQHFGDGTRLSIL.

This chain joins TRBV28 and TRBJ1-2; TRBD1 matches 8 bases. V lost 2 bases and J lost 2; bases outside the gene matches: 4. Per germline, CDR1 MDHEN and CDR2 SYDVKM. The length of the CDR3 is 15 residues. The CDR3 is CASSLIWTGNYGYTF. In DNA form, the CDR3 reads TGTGCCAGCAGTTTAATCTGGACAGGGAACTATGGCTACACCTTC.

The chain joins TRBV5-4 to TRBJ2-7; no clear D. This CDR3 region has 13 residues. Trimming pared 4 bases from V and 1 base from J, leaving 9 bases between. Germline V lookup: CDR1 SGHNT, CDR2 YYREEE (reference sequence). The CDR3 coding sequence is TGTGCCAGCAGCCGCCTAGGTTCCTACGAGCAGTACTTC. Protein product: CASSRLGSYEQYF.